The clone carrying this T cell receptor (beta chain) was detected once. This CDR3 is 14 amino acids long. The V gene's germline CDR1 is SGHNT and CDR2 YYREEE (reference sequence). The V gene lost 4 bases and the J gene lost 6 bases, with 14 bases spanning the gap. The data were obtained in a study of blood T cell repertoires in COVID-19. Study-wide context: Samples of COVID-19 (acute and convalescent) were obtained from the United States, Italy and Spain. The analysed material was cDNA or gDNA that came from T cells, B-cell-depleted T cells, or PBMCs.

In the original processing: From reference gene primer amplification, estimates of nucleated cell counts were derived. Sequencing used immunoSEQ multiplex PCR; TCRdb keeps in-frame clones, though not all of them. V and J calls plus clone size are reproduced from that table; the DNA served to infer D and trimming. The table shows around 620,000 clones, with over 80% occurring only once. This receptor was obtained from a woman aged 18 to 35 with acute or convalescent COVID-19. Sequenced input: peripheral blood. The V and J genes are TRBV5-4 and TRBJ1-3; tentatively, D is TRBD1 (5 bases). The CDR3 DNA sequence: TGTGCCAGCAGCCTGGACAACCATCCAAACACCATATATTTT. Translation: CASSLDNHPNTIYF.